Sequencing of this T cell receptor (beta chain) was carried out in a study of vaccination and CD4 T cells after COVID-19. Turning to the study itself: Convalescent patients gave post-COVID blood a median around 91 days post-diagnosis, range 35 to 161.

Treatment noted: roughly 10-day PBMC culture with coronavirus spike peptide pools or control peptides (ViraFEST assay). This clonotype turned up a few times. Its antigen remains unknown. CDR1 SGHVS and CDR2 FNYEAQ come from the germline V gene. V lost 5 bases and J lost 0, with 7 bases in between. This CDR3 spans 13 amino acids. An Oncomine TCR Beta short-read assay was used to sequence the DNA from cultured CD4+ T cells. TCRdb used MiXCR to reprocess the PCR reads, holding one entry per CDR3 protein. The sample lists some 25,000 distinct CDR3 sequences; about 56% were seen once. The TCR sequence derives from a human donor who had recovered from COVID-19. The sequencing input was CD4+ T cells from blood, cultured in vitro. The rearrangement uses TRBV7-6 and TRBJ1-1; D call uncertain. The CDR3 region is CASSRTVNTEAFF. The CDR3 bases are TGTGCCAGCAGCCGGACGGTGAACACTGAAGCTTTCTTT. The complete variable domain, with remaining parts taken from reference TRBV7-6 and TRBJ1-1, reads GAGVSQSPRYKVTKRGQDVALRCDPISGHVSLYWYRQALGQGPEFLTYFNYEAQQDKSGLPNDRFSAERPEGSISTLTIQRTEQRDSAMYRCASSRTVNTEAFFGQGTRLTVV.